A single sample is the source of the 8 T cell receptor beta chains below, sequenced in a study of blood T cell repertoires in COVID-19. TCRdb keeps only in-frame clones here, not all; method: immunoSEQ multiplex PCR. The data hold about 300,000 clones, with roughly 87% observed a single time. The sequencing sample was made of peripheral blood. These receptors all stem from a human donor in a cohort sampled during active COVID-19.

The DNA of the CDR3 is TGCGCCAGCAGCCAATCCTGGACAGGGACGAATTATGGCTACACCTTC. It codes for CASSQSWTGTNYGYTF. The chain uses TRBV4-3 and TRBJ1-2, with 8 bases aligning to TRBD1. Germline loops: CDR1 LGHNA, CDR2 YSLEER. The trim removed 2 bases at V and 5 bases at J, leaving 10 bases unmatched. The length of the CDR3 is 16 residues.

The rearrangement uses TRBV28 and TRBJ1-5; D is ambiguous. Per the germline V gene, CDR1 is MDHEN and CDR2 is SYDVKM. The CDR3 contains 11 residues. Trimming removed 6 bases from V and 9 bases from J, with 9 bases in between. CDR3 nucleotides: TGTGCCAGCAGCCAAGGGAGGCCCCAGCATTTT. As protein: CASSQGRPQHF.

This clone was recorded once. The chain is built from TRBV6-5 and TRBJ2-1; 14 bases align to TRBD2. This CDR3 has 15 amino acids. Trimming cost V 6 bases and J 4 bases; bases outside gene matches: 2. CDR1 and CDR2 (germline): MNHEY, SVGAGI. CDR3 DNA sequence: TGTGCCAGCAGGGGGACTAGCGGGAGATACAATGAGCAGTTCTTC. Its protein is CASRGTSGRYNEQFF.

This chain joins TRBV19 and TRBJ2-1; tentative D call: TRBD1 (5 bases). Germline CDR1 and CDR2: LNHDA and SQIVND (reference sequence). The CDR3 totals 14 residues. Trimming shortened V by 7 bases and J by 0 bases, and 10 bases separated the two germline ends. The CDR3, as DNA: TGTGCCAGTAATCAGGGTGGCTCCTACAATGAGCAGTTCTTC. It encodes CASNQGGSYNEQFF.

The CDR3 reads CASSDWTSVTSTDTQYF. CDR3 DNA: TGTGCCAGCAGTGATTGGACTAGCGTAACTAGCACAGATACGCAGTATTTT. The gene calls are TRBV6-1 and TRBJ2-3; 9 positions agree with TRBD2. Germline V gives CDR1 MNHNS, CDR2 SASEGT. J gave up 0 bases and V 3 bases, and 7 bases lay outside the gene matches. The CDR3 length is 17 residues.

The V and J genes are TRBV7-2 and TRBJ2-3; TRBD1 matches at 7 bases. The V segment lost 7 bases and the J segment 8 bases; nucleotides outside the gene matches: 6. CDR3 length: 12 amino acids. CDR1 is SGHTA, CDR2 FQGNSA, per germline. The CDR3 region has the DNA TGTGCCAGCAACCCGGACAGGCTTACGCAGTATTTT. Protein sequence: CASNPDRLTQYF.

This chain uses TRBV6-5 with TRBJ1-2, with D uncertain. The CDR3 length is 11 residues. CDR1 and CDR2 (germline): MNHEY, SVGAGI. V lost 6 bases and J lost 6, with 8 bases in between. In DNA form, the CDR3 reads TGTGCCAGCAGGACGGAGGATGGCTACACCTTC. It encodes CASRTEDGYTF.

This clone was seen a few times. Other DNA sequences in the same sample also yield this CDR3. CDR3 bases: TGTGCCACCAGTGACTTTGCAGGCAATGAGCAGTTCTTC. Amino acids: CATSDFAGNEQFF. V is TRBV24-1 and J is TRBJ2-1; D not resolved. CDR1 is KGHDR and CDR2 is SFDVKD in the germline V gene. Trimming removed 4 bases from V and 6 bases from J, with 9 bases in between. This CDR3 comprises 13 residues.